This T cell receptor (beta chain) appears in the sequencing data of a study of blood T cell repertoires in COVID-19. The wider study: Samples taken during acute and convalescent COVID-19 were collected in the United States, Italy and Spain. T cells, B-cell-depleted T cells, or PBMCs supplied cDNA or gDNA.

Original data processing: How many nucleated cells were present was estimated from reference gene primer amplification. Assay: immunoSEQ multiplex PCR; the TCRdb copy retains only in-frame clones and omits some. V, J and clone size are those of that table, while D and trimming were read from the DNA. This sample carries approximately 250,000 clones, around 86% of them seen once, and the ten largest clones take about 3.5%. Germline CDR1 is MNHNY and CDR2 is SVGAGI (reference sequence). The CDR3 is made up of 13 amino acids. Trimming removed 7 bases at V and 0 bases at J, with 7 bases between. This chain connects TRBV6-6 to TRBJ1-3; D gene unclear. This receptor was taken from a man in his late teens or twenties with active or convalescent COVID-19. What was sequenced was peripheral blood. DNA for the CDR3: TGTGCCAGCATCGACTACTCTGGAAACACCATATATTTT. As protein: CASIDYSGNTIYF.